The clone carrying this T cell receptor (beta chain) came up many times. The antigen remains undetermined. The source of the sample is a study of beta chain features in type 1 diabetes. Findings and caveats of the study: Unsettled here was the matter of whether HLA type influences TCRB rearrangement. When VDJ junctions were examined, type 1 diabetes patients showed fewer insertions and more deletions.

Germline CDR1 reads SGHDT; CDR2 reads YYEEEE. The J segment lost 2 bases and the V segment lost 2 bases, leaving 6 bases of the junction unmatched. The CDR3 contains 15 residues. By way of CD45RO/CCR7/CD25/CD127/CD95/CD27, the CD4+ regulatory, stem cell-like memory, central memory and naive cells were sorted. Of the isolated RNA, all was reverse transcribed, and so the sequenced material was expressed TCRB transcripts. Measured with immunoSEQ multiplex PCR; TCRdb has only the in-frame clones, and not every one. In the table there are approximately 250,000 clones, 13% to 15% of which are singletons. Sequenced sample: naive CD4+ T cells from blood. The rearrangement links TRBV5-6 to TRBJ2-7; 8 positions agree with TRBD1. This sequence was found in a woman in her 40s in good health. CDR3 loop: CASSFLGTGAYEQYF. In nucleotides, the CDR3 is TGTGCCAGCAGCTTTCTGGGGACAGGAGCCTACGAGCAGTACTTC.